This TCR beta chain was obtained from a study of T-cell memory formation after mild COVID-19. Concerning this clonotype: Mismatch with germline at one junction end may stem from a read error.

TCRdb fed the 5' RACE reads into MiXCR, producing one record per CDR3 protein. The sample holds about 290,000 distinct CDR3 sequences, about a sixth seen once. The origin of this receptor is a man aged 18 to 35 who had mild COVID-19 (a few samples of this study predate the infection). Cell type and time point are not known. Sample: PBMCs or a T cell subset sorted from them (not recorded which).

The CDR3 spells CAIGDGQNSPLHF. CDR3 coding DNA: TGTGCCATCGGTGACGGACAAAATTCACCCCTCCACTTT. The genes are TRBV10-3 and TRBJ1-6; D is perhaps TRBD1 (5 bases). This CDR3 has 13 amino acids. The V gene's germline CDR1 is ENHRY and CDR2 SYGVKD.